The text below deals with one T cell receptor beta chain. This CDR3 has 15 amino acids. Germline V gene sequence: CDR1 SGHRS, CDR2 YFSETQ. The V end was cut by 0 bases, the J end by 3 bases, with 12 bases between. The sample is drawn from a study of blood T cell repertoires in COVID-19. Generated by immunoSEQ multiplex PCR, the TCRdb table keeps only in-frame clones and is missing some. The table shows about 210,000 clones, with roughly 90% occurring only once. The specimen sequenced was PBMCs or T cells enriched from blood (not recorded which). V gene TRBV5-1 combines with J gene TRBJ1-2; D might be TRBD1 (6 bases). This sequence originates from a woman aged 18-29 years who had recovered from COVID-19. The CDR3 loop reads CASSLAATGDYGYTF. Here the CDR3 DNA reads TGCGCCAGCAGCTTGGCCGCGACAGGAGACTATGGCTACACCTTC.